This TCR beta chain originates from a study of human T cells and chemical hapten exposure. As for the study in general: During the approximately 25-week study period, patients had diphenylcyclopropenone applied to the scalp every week. Study conclusions and caveats: Sensitizing to DPC left TCRs with a frequency above 1 in 1000 unaltered.

Sample time point: patch test 1, 2 weeks after DPC sensitization. Treatment meaning: therapeutic diphenylcyclopropenone sensitization with weekly scalp DPC. At patch-test visits, sampling came before the patch test. As the library was built, unique molecular identifiers were attached to individual cDNA molecules. MiXCR was run by TCRdb on the RACE reads, yielding one entry per CDR3 protein. Of under 150,000 distinct CDR3 sequences listed, about 12% are singletons. The CDR3 runs to 13 residues. Looked up from germline, CDR1 is WSHSY and CDR2 is SAAADI. The J segment lost 1 base and the V segment lost 5 bases, leaving 1 base of the junction unmatched. This clonotype was recorded many times. Its target is unknown.

The source material was whole blood, sampled in connection with sensitization to the hapten diphenylcyclopropenone (DPC). The rearrangement joins TRBV10-2 to TRBJ1-1; 7 bases are shared with TRBD1. This clonotype was obtained from a woman aged 45-65 years with alopecia areata. Some clones in this sample may be carry-over from other donors' samples. CDR3 nucleotide sequence: TGCGCCAGCAGTACAGGGGCGAACACTGAAGCTTTCTTT. Translating it yields CASSTGANTEAFF.